This TCR beta chain was observed in a study of T cell repertoires in cytomegalovirus infection. Study details: Matching HLA type, along with CMV infection, was indicated by public TCR beta signatures.

TCRdb called the reads again in MiXCR, with one record for every CDR3 protein. The sample lists around 34,000 distinct CDR3 sequences; just over 50% were seen once. CDR1 is SEHNR, CDR2 FQNEAQ, per germline (reference sequence). The length of the CDR3 is 13 residues. V lost 4 bases and J 4 bases, leaving 9 bases between the germline ends. Regarding this clonotype: Its antigen remains unidentified.

V is TRBV7-9 and J is TRBJ2-3; tentative D call: TRBD2 (6 bases). The receptor's source is a human donor in good health (CMV status not recorded). Some clones in this sample may be carry-over from other donors' samples. This sample comprised CD8+ T cells from cultured PBMCs, obtained from culture after CMV antigen stimulation. CDR3 protein: CASSSGRADTQYF. In nucleotides, the CDR3 is TGTGCCAGCAGCTCCGGGAGAGCAGATACGCAGTATTTT.